What follows are 22 T cell receptor beta chains derived from one specimen sequenced in a study of regulatory and conventional T cells in RAG deficiency (dated by TCRdb to about 2017). Before genomic DNA extraction, conventional CD4+ T cells were purified from blood as CD25-low CD127-high cells. Receptors were amplified or captured by the immunoSEQ multiplex PCR assay. The table was pulled from immuneACCESS by TCRdb, which kept in-frame rearrangements only. Such tables lose some clones; where checked, under half of the loss comes from unresolved V genes, and the rest has no known cause. The sample profile shows 20,000 or so clones; 85% to 95% of them were found once. The ten largest account for roughly 0.73% of the sample. Separately, the same data were catalogued under a study of regulatory T cells. That second report states: The multiplex PCR used 52 forward TRBV primers and 13 reverse TRBJ primers, with assay-based and computational corrections for amplification bias.

Sequencing used CD4+ T cells sorted from blood. Receptors were obtained from a human donor in good health.

This chain joins TRBV28 and TRBJ2-5, with 10 bases fitting TRBD1. This CDR3 region has 14 residues. The V segment lost 7 bases and the J segment 5 bases; nucleotides outside the gene matches: 7. Germline V gene sequence: CDR1 MDHEN, CDR2 SYDVKM. The CDR3 protein is CASKGQGFGETQYF. The CDR3 DNA follows: TGTGCCAGCAAGGGACAGGGGTTCGGGGAGACCCAGTACTTC. Using reference TRBV28 and TRBJ2-5 for the parts outside the CDR3, the full variable domain is DVKVTQSSRYLVKRTGEKVFLECVQDMDHENMFWYRQDPGLGLRLIYFSYDVKMKEKGDIPEGYSVSREKKERFSLILESASTNQTSMYLCASKGQGFGETQYFGPGTRLLVL.

V gene TRBV7-9 combines with J gene TRBJ2-6, with TRBD1 as a possible D gene (6 bases). With 5 bases removed from V and 2 bases from J, the gap between germline ends came to 13 bases. Germline CDR1 reads SEHNR; CDR2 reads FQNEAQ (reference sequence). CDR3 length equals 16 residues. CDR3 residues: CASSPSWTAGANVLTF. The CDR3, as DNA: TGTGCCAGCAGCCCGAGCTGGACAGCTGGGGCCAACGTCCTGACTTTC.

The sample holds a few counts of this clone. CDR3 region: CASSKNQPQHF. Written as DNA, the CDR3 is TGTGCCAGCAGCAAAAATCAGCCCCAGCATTTT. The chain couples TRBV21-1 to TRBJ1-5. TRBV21-1 is recorded as a pseudogene. CDR3 size: 11 residues.

This sequence joins TRBV7-8 and TRBJ1-2; D may be TRBD1 (5 bases). With 4 bases removed from V and 7 bases from J, the gap between germline ends came to 13 bases. CDR1 and CDR2 (germline): SGHVS, FQNEAQ. This CDR3 contains 13 residues. CDR3 in DNA: TGTGCCAGCAGCTATCGAGGGACGGGTGGCTACACCTTC. It codes for CASSYRGTGGYTF. The full variable domain, completed using reference TRBV7-8 and TRBJ1-2, is GAGVSQSPRYKVAKRGQDVALRCDPISGHVSLFWYQQALGQGPEFLTYFQNEAQLDKSGLPSDRFFAERPEGSVSTLKIQRTQQEDSAVYLCASSYRGTGGYTFGSGTRLTVV.

The V call is TRBV19, the J call TRBJ2-5, with no clear D. Looked up from germline, CDR1 is LNHDA and CDR2 is SQIVND (reference sequence). The V and J ends lost 4 bases and 5 bases respectively, with 11 bases between them. This CDR3 has 13 residues. The CDR3 DNA is TGTGCCAGTAGTACCCTGGTTTGGGAGACCCAGTACTTC. Its translation is CASSTLVWETQYF.

This chain connects TRBV7-8 to TRBJ2-7; 11 bases match TRBD1. Germline CDR1 and CDR2: SGHVS and FQNEAQ. The V segment lost 2 bases and the J segment 6 bases; nucleotides outside the gene matches: 6. The CDR3 contains 15 residues. CDR3 sequence (DNA): TGTGCCAGCAGCTTAAAGAGGGACAGGGGGGGCGAGCAGTACTTC. Encoded protein: CASSLKRDRGGEQYF.

Note on this clone: An end of the junction differs from the germline gene, which may be a read error. The rearrangement uses TRBV7-9 and TRBJ2-3; TRBD2 agrees at 9 bases. Germline lookup yields CDR1 SEHNR and CDR2 FQNEAQ (reference sequence). The CDR3 extends over 15 amino acids. CDR3 loop: CASSRTGTSTDTQYF. The CDR3 DNA reads as TGTGCCAGCAGCCGTACCGGGACTAGCACTGATACGCAGTATTTT.

The chain carries TRBV2 and TRBJ1-2; no definite D call. CDR3 size: 14 residues. V was shortened by 7 bases and J by 0 bases, with 12 bases between the two germline ends. Germline CDR1 reads SNHLY; CDR2 reads FYNNEI. In nucleotides, the CDR3 is TGTGCCAGCAACGGGCAGAGACCTAACTATGGCTACACCTTC. Protein: CASNGQRPNYGYTF.

The V call is TRBV7-9, the J call TRBJ2-1; the match to TRBD2 covers 13 bases. Germline values: CDR1 SEHNR, CDR2 FQNEAQ (reference sequence). The V and J ends lost 4 bases and 8 bases, in that order; junction bases with no gene match: 5. The CDR3 covers 15 residues. CDR3 coding DNA: TGTGCCAGCAGCTCTACTAGCGGGGGGGCCCATGAGCAGTTCTTC. Amino acid sequence: CASSSTSGGAHEQFF. The variable domain in full, completed from reference TRBV7-9 and TRBJ2-1, reads DTGVSQNPRHKITKRGQNVTFRCDPISEHNRLYWYRQTLGQGPEFLTYFQNEAQLEKSRLLSDRFSAERPKGSFSTLEIQRTEQGDSAMYLCASSSTSGGAHEQFFGPGTRLTVL.

V and J are TRBV15 and TRBJ1-5; no clear D gene. V was trimmed by 0 bases and J by 7 bases, leaving 4 bases between them. The CDR3 is 12 amino acids. Germline loops: CDR1 LNHNV, CDR2 YYDKDF (reference sequence). CDR3 in amino acids: CATSRDEQPQHF. CDR3 sequence (DNA): TGTGCCACCAGCAGAGATGAACAGCCCCAGCATTTT.

V is TRBV6-5 and J is TRBJ1-2; 8 nucleotides agree with TRBD1. Unmatched junction bases numbered 9, after V lost 4 bases and J lost 2 bases. CDR1 and CDR2 (germline): MNHEY, SVGAGI. The CDR3 spans 16 residues. CDR3 amino acids: CASSSLSGQANYGYTF. The CDR3 DNA sequence: TGTGCCAGCAGTTCCTTATCGGGACAGGCCAACTATGGCTACACCTTC.

This CDR3 reads CASTPLGPRNTEAFF. For the CDR3, the DNA is TGCGCCAGCACCCCTTTGGGGCCGCGGAACACTGAAGCTTTCTTT. The J gene is TRBJ1-1, the V gene TRBV5-1, with D perhaps TRBD1 (5 bases). V gave up 6 bases and J gave up 1 base, with 16 bases separating them. Germline V CDR1 and CDR2: SGHRS, YFSETQ. The CDR3 covers 15 residues.

This clone was counted once. V is TRBV4-2 and J is TRBJ2-3; 7 bases are a match to TRBD2. J gave up 4 bases and V 0 bases, and 7 bases lay outside the gene matches. The CDR3 consists of 16 residues. Germline values: CDR1 LGHNA, CDR2 YNFKEQ. The CDR3 DNA is TGTGCCAGCAGCCAAGATCTTCGACTAGCTGCAGATACGCAGTATTTT. This sequence encodes CASSQDLRLAADTQYF.

V gene TRBV5-1 combines with J gene TRBJ2-3; D gene unclear. Germline-derived CDR1 and CDR2 are SGHRS and YFSETQ. This CDR3 has 17 amino acids. Trimming left V 0 bases short and J 1 base short, with 15 bases between. The CDR3 spells CASSLEGPQWGTDTQYF. The CDR3 nucleotides read TGCGCCAGCAGCTTGGAGGGTCCCCAATGGGGCACAGATACGCAGTATTTT.

This chain connects TRBV9 to TRBJ2-7, with 7 bases identical to TRBD2. Losses at the gene ends were 2 bases for V and 2 bases for J; bases not matched to a gene: 7. This CDR3 is built from 15 residues. Germline V CDR1 and CDR2: SGDLS, YYNGEE. DNA for the CDR3: TGTGCCAGCAGCGTGGGCGGGAGCCTCGCCTACGAGCAGTACTTC. Protein sequence: CASSVGGSLAYEQYF.

This chain joins TRBV30 and TRBJ2-7, with D perhaps TRBD1 (5 bases). The V end was cut by 1 base, the J end by 7 bases, with 23 bases between. Germline V gives CDR1 GTSNPN, CDR2 SVGIG (reference sequence). The CDR3 is made up of 16 amino acids. The CDR3 DNA follows: TGTGCCTGGAGTGGGATTTTGGGGCTCTCTTCAGGGGAGCAGTACTTC. This gives the protein CAWSGILGLSSGEQYF.

The genes are TRBV5-1 and TRBJ2-1; D unclear. Trimming cost V 0 bases and J 7 bases, with 8 bases left between them. Germline V gene sequence: CDR1 SGHRS, CDR2 YFSETQ. There are 13 residues in the CDR3. The CDR3 region has the DNA TGCGCCAGCAGCTTGGCGGCGGTAAATGAGCAGTTCTTC. Translated: CASSLAAVNEQFF.

CDR3 bases: TGTGCCAGCAGTCGGACAGGGGGCATAGGGGGGGAGCTGTTTTTT. Translated: CASSRTGGIGGELFF. The rearrangement links TRBV2 to TRBJ2-2; 11 nucleotides line up with TRBD1. Germline V gene sequence: CDR1 SNHLY, CDR2 FYNNEI. V was pared by 5 bases and J by 8 bases, with 7 bases of the junction left unmatched. The CDR3 sequence is 15 residues long.

The chain links TRBV9 to TRBJ1-1; TRBD1 is a possible D gene (5 bases). V was clipped by 4 bases and J by 0 bases, with 13 bases between them. The V gene's germline CDR1 is SGDLS and CDR2 YYNGEE. The CDR3 contains 15 residues. CDR3 sequence reads: CASSSSGAMNTEAFF. The CDR3 nucleotides read TGTGCCAGCAGCTCATCCGGGGCCATGAACACTGAAGCTTTCTTT.

The J gene is TRBJ2-2, the V gene TRBV6-1, with D hard to call. Trimming pared 1 base from V and 3 bases from J, leaving 3 bases between. The CDR3 is 13 amino acids. The V gene's germline CDR1 is MNHNS and CDR2 SASEGT. DNA of the CDR3: TGTGCCAGCAGTGAAGGATACACCGGGGAGCTGTTTTTT. Its translation: CASSEGYTGELFF.

The chain carries TRBV19 and TRBJ1-6, with TRBD1 identical over 8 bases. CDR1 and CDR2 (germline): LNHDA, SQIVND (reference sequence). With V trimmed by 5 bases and J by 9 bases, 15 bases remained unmatched. The CDR3 has 17 amino acids. The CDR3 reads CASSDDRGRFGGSPLHF. CDR3 nucleotides: TGTGCCAGTAGTGATGACAGGGGAAGGTTCGGTGGTTCACCCCTCCACTTT.

The chain recombines TRBV18 with TRBJ2-3, with a possible D match to TRBD1 (6 bases). Germline CDR1 and CDR2: KGHSH and LQKENI. V was clipped by 1 base and J by 7 bases, with 9 bases between them. The CDR3 consists of 13 residues. CDR3 coding DNA: TGTGCCAGCTCACCACGGGGGCAGTATACGCAGTATTTT. Translation: CASSPRGQYTQYF.